This TCR beta chain was captured by sequencing in a study of blood T cell repertoires in COVID-19. The ends were cut back, 2 bases at V and 11 bases at J, with 16 bases in the middle. CDR1 MNHEY and CDR2 SVGEGT come from the germline V gene. The CDR3 is 14 residues long. Assay: immunoSEQ multiplex PCR; the TCRdb copy retains only in-frame clones and omits some. This sample yields approximately 52,000 clones, of which around nine tenths are seen a single time; 14% belongs to the top ten. V gene TRBV6-2 or TRBV6-3 combines with J gene TRBJ1-5, with D possibly TRBD1 on 5 matching bases. This sequence was found in a human donor with active COVID-19. The donor label of this sample is uncertain. Source material: peripheral blood. CDR3 DNA: TGTGCCAGCAGTTACCCGCAGGGCCTCAGGGCCCAGCATTTT. Translation: CASSYPQGLRAQHF.